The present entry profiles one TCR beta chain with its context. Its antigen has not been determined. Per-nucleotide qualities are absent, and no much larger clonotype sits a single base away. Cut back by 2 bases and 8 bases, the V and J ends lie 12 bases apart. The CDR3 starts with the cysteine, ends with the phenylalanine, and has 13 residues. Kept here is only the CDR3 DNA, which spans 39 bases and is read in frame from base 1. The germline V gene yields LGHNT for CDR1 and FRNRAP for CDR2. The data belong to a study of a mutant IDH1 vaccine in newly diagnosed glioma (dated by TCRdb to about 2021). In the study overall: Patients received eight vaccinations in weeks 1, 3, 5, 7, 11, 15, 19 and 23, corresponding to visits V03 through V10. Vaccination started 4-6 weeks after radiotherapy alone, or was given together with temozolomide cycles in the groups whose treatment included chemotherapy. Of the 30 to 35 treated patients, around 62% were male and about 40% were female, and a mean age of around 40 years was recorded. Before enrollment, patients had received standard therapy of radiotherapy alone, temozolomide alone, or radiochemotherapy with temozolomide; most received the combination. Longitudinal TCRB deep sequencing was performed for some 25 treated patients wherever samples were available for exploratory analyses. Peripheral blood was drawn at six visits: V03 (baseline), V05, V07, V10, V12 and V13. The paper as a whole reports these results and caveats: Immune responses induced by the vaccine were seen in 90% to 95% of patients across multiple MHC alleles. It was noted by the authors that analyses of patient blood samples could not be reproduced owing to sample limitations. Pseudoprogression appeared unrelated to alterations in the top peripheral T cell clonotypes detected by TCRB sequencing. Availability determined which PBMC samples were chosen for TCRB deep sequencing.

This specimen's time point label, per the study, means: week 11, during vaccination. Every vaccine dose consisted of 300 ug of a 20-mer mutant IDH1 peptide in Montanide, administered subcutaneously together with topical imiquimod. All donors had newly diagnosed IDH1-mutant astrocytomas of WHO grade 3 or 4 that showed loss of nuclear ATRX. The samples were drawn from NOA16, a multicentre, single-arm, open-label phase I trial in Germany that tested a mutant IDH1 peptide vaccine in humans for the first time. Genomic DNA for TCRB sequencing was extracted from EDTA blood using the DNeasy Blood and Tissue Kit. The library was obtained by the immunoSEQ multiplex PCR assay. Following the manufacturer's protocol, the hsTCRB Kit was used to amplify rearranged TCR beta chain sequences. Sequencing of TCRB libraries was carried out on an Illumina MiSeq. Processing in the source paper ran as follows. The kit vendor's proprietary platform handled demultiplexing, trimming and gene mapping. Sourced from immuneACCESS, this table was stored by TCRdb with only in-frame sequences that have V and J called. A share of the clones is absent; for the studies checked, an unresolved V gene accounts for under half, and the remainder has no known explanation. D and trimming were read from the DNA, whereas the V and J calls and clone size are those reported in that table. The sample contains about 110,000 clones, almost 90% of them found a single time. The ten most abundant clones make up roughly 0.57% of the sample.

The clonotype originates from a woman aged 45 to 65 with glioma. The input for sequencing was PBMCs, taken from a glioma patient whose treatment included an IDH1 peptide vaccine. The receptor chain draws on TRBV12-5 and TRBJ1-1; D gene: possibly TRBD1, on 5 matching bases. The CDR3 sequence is CASGLSPGPEAFF. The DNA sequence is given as TGTGCTAGTGGTTTGTCCCCGGGGCCAGAAGCTTTCTTT.